This passage covers 24 T cell receptor beta chains from one sample sequenced in a study of T cell responses to AZD1222 COVID-19 vaccine. TCRdb keeps only in-frame clones here, not all; method: immunoSEQ multiplex PCR. The table shows about 120,000 clones, with roughly 93% occurring only once. This specimen was peripheral blood, taken 28 days after the second AZD1222 dose. The origin of the receptors is an adult who received the AZD1222 COVID-19 vaccine.

The V and J genes are TRBV4-1 and TRBJ2-6; D remains ambiguous. The germline gives CDR1 MGHRA, CDR2 YSYEKL. The CDR3 totals 14 residues. Trimming pared 1 base from V and 4 bases from J, leaving 5 bases between. The CDR3 bases are TGCGCCAGCAGCCAAGTTATGGGGGCCAACGTCCTGACTTTC. It yields the protein CASSQVMGANVLTF.

The V and J genes are TRBV2 and TRBJ2-5; TRBD1 might be the D (6 bases). Deletions cut 4 bases from V and 3 bases from J, with 21 bases between. The germline CDR1 and CDR2 sequences are SNHLY and FYNNEI. The CDR3 extends over 17 amino acids. The CDR3 DNA reads as TGTGCCAGCAGTGGGGGGCTATGGGGATACGGAGAAGAGACCCAGTACTTC. This sequence encodes CASSGGLWGYGEETQYF.

V gene TRBV5-1 combines with J gene TRBJ2-5; TRBD2 matches at 11 bases. The CDR3 runs to 16 residues. CDR1 and CDR2 (germline): SGHRS, YFSETQ. The V gene end was trimmed by 0 bases and the J gene end by 5 bases; junction bases not matched to a gene: 6. CDR3 protein: CASSLGASGRTETQYF. As DNA, the CDR3 is TGCGCCAGCAGCTTGGGGGCTAGCGGGAGGACCGAGACCCAGTACTTC.

The chain carries TRBV4-1 and TRBJ2-1; possibly TRBD2 for D (6 bases). CDR3 size: 17 residues. V was trimmed by 4 bases and J by 0 bases, leaving 16 bases between them. Germline V gene data show CDR1 as MGHRA and CDR2 as YSYEKL. The CDR3 here is CASSLAERSSSYNEQFF. The CDR3 region has the DNA TGCGCCAGCAGCCTAGCGGAGCGGTCGAGCTCCTACAATGAGCAGTTCTTC.

This clone has a single count. V gene TRBV14 combines with J gene TRBJ2-7, with TRBD2 identical over 7 bases. The CDR3 contains 15 residues. Germline assignment: CDR1 SGHDN and CDR2 FVKESK. Losses at the gene ends were 1 base for V and 3 bases for J; bases not matched to a gene: 6. This CDR3 is CASSQVAGVDYEQYF. The CDR3 bases are TGTGCCAGCAGCCAAGTTGCGGGAGTTGACTACGAGCAGTACTTC.

The genes are TRBV28 and TRBJ1-5; the D gene is possibly TRBD1 (6 bases). V lost 2 bases, J lost 2 bases, and 16 bases lay in between. Germline loops: CDR1 MDHEN, CDR2 SYDVKM. The CDR3 extends over 17 amino acids. The CDR3 bases are TGTGCCAGCAGTTTAGGAGGAGCGGCAGGGGGCAATCAGCCCCAGCATTTT. Protein: CASSLGGAAGGNQPQHF.

CDR3 sequence reads: CASSVGLRTYNEQFF. For the CDR3, the DNA is TGTGCCAGCAGTGTTGGACTTAGGACATACAATGAGCAGTTCTTC. This chain connects TRBV2 to TRBJ2-1, with D possibly being TRBD1 or TRBD2 (5 bases each). The CDR3 has 15 amino acids. Germline V gene sequence: CDR1 SNHLY, CDR2 FYNNEI. V lost 4 bases and J 4 bases, leaving 14 bases between the germline ends.

This clone was seen only once. The chain couples TRBV19 to TRBJ2-1; D remains unclear. Germline V gene data show CDR1 as LNHDA and CDR2 as SQIVND (reference sequence). The V end was cut by 2 bases, the J end by 7 bases, with 3 bases between. The CDR3 sequence is 11 residues long. CDR3 in DNA: TGTGCCAGTAGTATATGGAATGAGCAGTTCTTC. Amino acids: CASSIWNEQFF.

The chain links TRBV6-5 to TRBJ2-6, with TRBD2 matching over 10 bases. The V gene end was trimmed by 4 bases and the J gene end by 0 bases; junction bases not matched to a gene: 0. Germline V gives CDR1 MNHEY, CDR2 SVGAGI. The CDR3 has 16 amino acids. The CDR3 is CASSLAGGSGANVLTF. The DNA for the CDR3 is TGTGCCAGCAGTTTAGCGGGGGGCTCTGGGGCCAACGTCCTGACTTTC.

The CDR3 nucleotides read TGTGCCAGCAGCCAAGATCCAGGGGTGGCAGATACGCAGTATTTT. It specifies CASSQDPGVADTQYF. The V gene is TRBV4-2, the J gene TRBJ2-3, with D maybe TRBD1 (6 bases). V lost 0 bases and J 4 bases, leaving 11 bases between the germline ends. CDR1 and CDR2 from the germline V gene are LGHNA and YNFKEQ. The length of the CDR3 is 15 residues.

This clone has only one observation. This chain uses TRBV5-6 with TRBJ1-5; D uncertain. The V gene lost 2 bases and the J gene lost 2 bases, with 11 bases spanning the gap. This CDR3 has 15 amino acids. The germline gives CDR1 SGHDT, CDR2 YYEEEE. The CDR3 protein is CASSFSWEGNQPQHF. The CDR3 region has the DNA TGTGCCAGCAGCTTCTCCTGGGAGGGCAATCAGCCCCAGCATTTT.

The CDR3 here is CASSELPGTGFYEQYF. CDR3 sequence (DNA): TGTGCCAGCAGTGAGCTACCCGGGACAGGATTCTACGAGCAGTACTTC. The rearrangement uses TRBV28 and TRBJ2-7, with 8 bases fitting TRBD1. Germline values: CDR1 MDHEN, CDR2 SYDVKM. Losses at the gene ends were 5 bases for V and 3 bases for J; bases not matched to a gene: 12. The CDR3 is 16 amino acids.

V gene TRBV5-1 combines with J gene TRBJ1-2; D is ambiguous. CDR3 size: 15 residues. The V and J ends lost 0 bases and 2 bases respectively, with 11 bases between them. Germline lookup yields CDR1 SGHRS and CDR2 YFSETQ. The DNA of the CDR3 is TGCGCCAGCAGCTTGGGAGTCGGAGGGAACTATGGCTACACCTTC. It translates to CASSLGVGGNYGYTF.

The chain combines TRBV28 with TRBJ2-7; the match to TRBD2 covers 12 bases. The J segment lost 5 bases and the V segment lost 8 bases, leaving 10 bases of the junction unmatched. The CDR3 extends over 15 amino acids. The germline V gene has CDR1 MDHEN and CDR2 SYDVKM. In nucleotides, the CDR3 is TGTGCCAGCGGGTTGCTAGCGGGAGGGCCCCACGAGCAGTACTTC. This encodes CASGLLAGGPHEQYF.

This sequence joins TRBV7-2 and TRBJ2-7, with 8 bases lining up with TRBD2. Germline V gene sequence: CDR1 SGHTA, CDR2 FQGNSA. The CDR3 runs 17 residues. The trim removed 5 bases at V and 4 bases at J, leaving 16 bases unmatched. CDR3 DNA sequence: TGTGCCAGCAGCCCAAGAGGACTAGCCGGAGGAGCGTACGAGCAGTACTTC. It is translated as CASSPRGLAGGAYEQYF.

The V call is TRBV30, the J call TRBJ1-5; possibly TRBD1 for D (6 bases). Germline CDR1 GTSNPN, CDR2 SVGIG (reference sequence). CDR3 size: 14 residues. The V and J ends lost 5 bases and 4 bases respectively, with 15 bases between them. The CDR3 spells CAWGGGRGNQPQHF. The CDR3 nucleotides read TGTGCCTGGGGTGGTGGCAGGGGAAATCAGCCCCAGCATTTT.

Regarding this clone: An end of the junction differs from the germline gene, which may be a read error. J is TRBJ2-7 and V is TRBV5-4, with TRBD1 identical over 7 bases. Germline V gene data show CDR1 as SGHNT and CDR2 as YYREEE (reference sequence). CDR3 length: 14 residues. The CDR3 DNA reads TGTGCCAGCAGCCCGGGACAGTATCTCGAAAGGTTGAGATTC. As protein: CASSPGQYLERLRF.

This chain links TRBV6-5 with TRBJ1-5, with TRBD1 as a possible D gene (6 bases). This CDR3 has 15 amino acids. Between the trimmed V and J ends, which lost 8 bases and 0 bases, there was a span of 14 bases. Germline loops: CDR1 MNHEY, CDR2 SVGAGI. Here the CDR3 reads CASCPDSYSNQPQHF. CDR3 in DNA: TGTGCCAGCTGTCCGGACAGCTATAGCAATCAGCCCCAGCATTTT.

The rearrangement joins TRBV7-8 to TRBJ2-5, with 7 positions matching TRBD1. The CDR3 runs 15 residues. Germline V gene sequence: CDR1 SGHVS, CDR2 FQNEAQ. After removal of 5 bases from V and 1 base from J, the junction contained 7 bases not matched to a gene. The CDR3 sequence is CASSPMTGLQETQYF. DNA of the CDR3: TGTGCCAGCAGCCCGATGACAGGGCTCCAAGAGACCCAGTACTTC.

This clone was seen only once. The rearrangement links TRBV29-1 to TRBJ1-3; D perhaps matches TRBD1 (6 bases). The V gene's germline CDR1 is SQVTM and CDR2 ANQGSEA. The CDR3 is made up of 12 amino acids. Trimming removed 6 bases at V and 8 bases at J, with 14 bases between. The CDR3 nucleotides read TGCAGCGTCGAACAGGGCGTAGACACCATATATTTT. Translation: CSVEQGVDTIYF.

The V call is TRBV7-8, the J call TRBJ2-2; 10 bases are a match to TRBD2. Germline V gene lookup returns CDR1 SGHVS and CDR2 FQNEAQ. CDR3 length equals 18 residues. V lost 5 bases, J lost 4 bases, and 13 bases stayed unmatched. CDR3 DNA sequence: TGTGCCAGCAGCCCTTGGACTAGCGGCCAGGGGAGCACCGGGGAGCTGTTTTTT. It is translated as CASSPWTSGQGSTGELFF.

The chain couples TRBV11-2 to TRBJ2-7; D not resolved. Trimming left V 5 bases short and J 1 base short, with 12 bases between. The CDR3 spans 14 residues. Per germline, CDR1 SGHAT and CDR2 FQNNGV. CDR3 sequence reads: CASSPGAVSYEQYF. DNA of the CDR3: TGTGCCAGCAGCCCGGGTGCCGTATCCTACGAGCAGTACTTC.

The V call is TRBV24-1, the J call TRBJ2-1; D uncertain. The CDR3 totals 12 residues. Trimming left V 3 bases short and J 9 bases short, with 8 bases between. The germline CDR1 and CDR2 sequences are KGHDR and SFDVKD. The CDR3 DNA sequence: TGTGCCACCAGTGATGCTGGTAGTGAGCAGTTCTTC. Protein sequence: CATSDAGSEQFF.

The chain uses TRBV30 and TRBJ1-5, with D maybe TRBD1 (5 bases). The CDR3 covers 14 residues. The V and J ends lost 3 bases and 9 bases respectively, with 18 bases between them. Germline V gives CDR1 GTSNPN, CDR2 SVGIG (reference sequence). CDR3 sequence (DNA): TGTGCCTGGAGCCTGGGACTCTTGGGTCGGCCCCAGCATTTT. This gives the protein CAWSLGLLGRPQHF.